This TCR beta chain was captured in a study of regulatory T cells in long-lasting Graves disease. Time point defined: newly diagnosed GD, antithyroid drugs for less than 3 months. Following extraction of RNA from PBMCs, that RNA was used to make the TCR library. American Thyroid Association guidelines were used to diagnose Graves' disease. Trimming pared 1 base from V and 2 bases from J, leaving 8 bases between. CDR1 is MNHNS, CDR2 SASEGT, per germline. The CDR3 is made up of 15 amino acids. This clonotype has only a few counts. Construction of TCR beta libraries relied on iRepertoire HTBI primers and on Arm-PCR targeting CDR3 regions. One entry per CDR3 protein, called by TCRdb with MiXCR from the multiplex PCR reads. This sample has fewer than 650,000 distinct CDR3 sequences, with 15% to 20% found just once. The same specimen was also included in a second study, on T cells in Graves' hyperthyroidism and ophthalmopathy.

The sample consisted of peripheral blood mononuclear cells (PBMCs), taken at new diagnosis, from a patient treated with antithyroid drugs. The clonotype was recovered from a man between 18 and 35 years old with Graves disease. The chain links TRBV6-1 to TRBJ2-2; D is perhaps TRBD1 (6 bases). Here the CDR3 reads CASSEGDTNTGELFF. Written as DNA, the CDR3 is TGTGCCAGCAGTGAAGGGGACACAAACACCGGGGAGCTGTTTTTT.